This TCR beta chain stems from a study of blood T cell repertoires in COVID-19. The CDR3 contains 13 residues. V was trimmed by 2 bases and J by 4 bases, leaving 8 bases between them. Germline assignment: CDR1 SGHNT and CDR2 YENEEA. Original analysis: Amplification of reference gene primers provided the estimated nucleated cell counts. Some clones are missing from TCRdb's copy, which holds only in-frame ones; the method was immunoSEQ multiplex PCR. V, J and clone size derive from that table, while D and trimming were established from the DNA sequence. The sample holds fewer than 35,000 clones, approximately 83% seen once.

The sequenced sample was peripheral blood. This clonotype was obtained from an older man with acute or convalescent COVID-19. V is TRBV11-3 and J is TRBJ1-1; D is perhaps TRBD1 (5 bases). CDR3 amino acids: CASSLFQGTEAFF. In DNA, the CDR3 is TGTGCCAGCAGCTTATTCCAGGGCACTGAAGCTTTCTTT.